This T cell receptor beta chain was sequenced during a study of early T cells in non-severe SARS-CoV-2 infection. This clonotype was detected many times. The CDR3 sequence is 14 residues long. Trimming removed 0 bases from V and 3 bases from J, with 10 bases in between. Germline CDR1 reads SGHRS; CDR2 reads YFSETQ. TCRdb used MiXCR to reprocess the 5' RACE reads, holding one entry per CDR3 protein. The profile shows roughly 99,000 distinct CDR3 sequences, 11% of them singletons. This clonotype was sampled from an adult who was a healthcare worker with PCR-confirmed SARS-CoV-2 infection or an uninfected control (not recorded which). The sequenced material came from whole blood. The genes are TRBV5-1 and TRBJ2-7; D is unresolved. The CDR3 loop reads CASSLGHSSYEQYF. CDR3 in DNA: TGCGCCAGCAGCTTGGGTCACTCTAGCTACGAGCAGTACTTC.